The entry that follows covers one T cell receptor (beta chain) sequence. As yet, its antigen is unknown. Other nucleotide sequences from this sample produce the same CDR3. Authors' processing steps: ImmunoSEQ supplied junction-only sequences lacking quality scores, so filtering was different. This table comes from immunoSEQ multiplex PCR, and its TCRdb copy is limited to in-frame clones, with some not included. V and J calls and clone size are copied from that table; D and trimming were computed from the DNA. The sample shows 2.3 million or so clones, over 90% of them seen only once. The study drew its donors from healthy HIV-negative adults without recent acute infections or vaccinations. The sample is drawn from a study of shared clonotypes between healthy human individuals. In the study overall: Three men and a couple of women, aged 18 to 49, were donors.

Overall study results and limits: Shared clonotypes: roughly 4.5% naive CD4, approximately 3.4% naive CD8, about 2.4% memory CD4, 0.4% memory CD8.

The germline gives CDR1 SGHRS, CDR2 YFSETQ. This CDR3 has 14 residues. Trimming shortened V by 3 bases and J by 3 bases, and 9 bases separated the two germline ends. The TCR was taken from a man in his late teens or twenties in good health. Some clones in this sample may be carry-over from other donors' samples. Sequenced input: naive CD4+ T cells from PBMCs. Indicated subset: CD45RA+ positively selected. The chain combines TRBV5-1 with TRBJ2-2, with D tentatively TRBD2 (6 bases). The CDR3 DNA reads as TGCGCCAGCAGCTCGATAGCGGACACCGGGGAGCTGTTTTTT. It translates to CASSSIADTGELFF.